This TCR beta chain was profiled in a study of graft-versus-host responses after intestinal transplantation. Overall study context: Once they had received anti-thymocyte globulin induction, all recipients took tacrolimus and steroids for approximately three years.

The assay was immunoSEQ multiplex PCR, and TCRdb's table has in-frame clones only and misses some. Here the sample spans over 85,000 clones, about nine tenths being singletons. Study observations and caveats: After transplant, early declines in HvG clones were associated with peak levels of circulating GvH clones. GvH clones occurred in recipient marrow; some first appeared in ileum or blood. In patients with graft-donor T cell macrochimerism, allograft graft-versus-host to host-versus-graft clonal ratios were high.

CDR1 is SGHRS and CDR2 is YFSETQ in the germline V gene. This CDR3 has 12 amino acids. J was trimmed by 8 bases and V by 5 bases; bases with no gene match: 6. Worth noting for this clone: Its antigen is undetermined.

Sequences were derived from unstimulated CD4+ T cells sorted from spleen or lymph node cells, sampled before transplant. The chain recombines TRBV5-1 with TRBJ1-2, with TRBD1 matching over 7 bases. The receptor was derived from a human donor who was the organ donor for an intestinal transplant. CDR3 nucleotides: TGCGCCAGCAGACTAGGGGGCGGCGGCTACACCTTC. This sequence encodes CASRLGGGGYTF.